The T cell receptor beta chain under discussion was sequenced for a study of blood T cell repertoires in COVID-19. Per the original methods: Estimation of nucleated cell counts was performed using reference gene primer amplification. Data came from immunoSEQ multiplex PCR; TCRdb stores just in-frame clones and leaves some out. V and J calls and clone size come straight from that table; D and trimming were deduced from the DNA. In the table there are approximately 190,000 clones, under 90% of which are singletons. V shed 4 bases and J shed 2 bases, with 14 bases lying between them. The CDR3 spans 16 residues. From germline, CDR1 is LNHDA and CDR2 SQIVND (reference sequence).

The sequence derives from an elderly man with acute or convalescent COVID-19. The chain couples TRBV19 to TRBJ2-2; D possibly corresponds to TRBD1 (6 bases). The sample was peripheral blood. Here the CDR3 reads CASSRGRGRNTGELFF. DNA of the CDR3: TGTGCCAGTAGTAGGGGCAGGGGCCGAAACACCGGGGAGCTGTTTTTT. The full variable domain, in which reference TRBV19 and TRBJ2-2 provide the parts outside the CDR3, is DGGITQSPKYLFRKEGQNVTLSCEQNLNHDAMYWYRQDPGQGLRLIYYSQIVNDFQKGDIAEGYSVSREKKESFPLTVTSAQKNPTAFYLCASSRGRGRNTGELFFGEGSRLTVL.